The 2 T cell receptor beta chains below all came from one sample that was sequenced in a study of identical twins' blood T cells. Using its own MiXCR run on the 5' RACE reads, TCRdb lists one record per CDR3 protein. The sample gives hundreds of thousands of distinct CDR3 sequences, roughly 27% of which show up once; roughly 6.1% is in the top ten. Sequenced sample: PBMCs. The receptor set was obtained from a woman between 18 and 50 years old in good health.

This clonotype showed up just a few times. The V call is TRBV7-9, the J call TRBJ2-7, with D uncertain. CDR1 and CDR2 (germline): SEHNR, FQNEAQ (reference sequence). This CDR3 comprises 13 residues. Trimming cost V 0 bases and J 6 bases, with 9 bases left between them. The CDR3 here is CASSLASIPEQYF. In DNA form, the CDR3 reads TGTGCCAGCAGCTTAGCTTCTATTCCCGAGCAGTACTTC.

There are many counts of this clonotype. This chain links TRBV7-2 with TRBJ2-1; D gene unclear. This CDR3 comprises 14 residues. CDR1 is SGHTA, CDR2 FQGNSA, per germline. V was pared by 6 bases and J by 1 base, with 10 bases between. The CDR3 region is CASSLLRSYNEQFF. The CDR3 bases are TGTGCCAGCAGTTTATTGCGTTCCTACAATGAGCAGTTCTTC.